The 27 T cell receptor beta chains reported below all come from one sample, sequenced in a study of response to subunit inactivated influenza vaccine. TCRdb re-derived calls from the RT-PCR reads in MiXCR, one entry per CDR3 protein. The sample records 490,000 or so distinct CDR3 sequences, under 9% being singletons. Sequencing used PBMCs from blood, obtained roughly 24 months after vaccination. The receptors stem from a man aged 50-75 years who received an inactivated influenza vaccine.

The sample holds many counts of this clonotype. The chain recombines TRBV12-3 or TRBV12-4 with TRBJ2-2; D is perhaps TRBD1 (5 bases). V was shortened by 4 bases and J by 4 bases, with 13 bases between the two germline ends. The CDR3 is 15 residues long. Here the CDR3 reads CASSWGTGATGELFF. Here the CDR3 DNA reads TGTGCCAGCAGTTGGGGAACTGGGGCCACCGGGGAGCTGTTTTTT.

The sample holds many counts of this clonotype. The genes are TRBV4-2 and TRBJ2-1, with TRBD2 matching 10 bases. V trimming: 0 bases; J trimming: 10 bases; junction bases outside the gene matches: 9. The CDR3 spans 16 residues. Germline V lookup: CDR1 LGHNA, CDR2 YNFKEQ. The CDR3 DNA follows: TGTGCCAGCAGCCAAGATGCCCTAGCGGGAGCAGGGGAGCAGTTCTTC. Translating gives CASSQDALAGAGEQFF.

A few counts support this clonotype. The genes are TRBV10-3 and TRBJ2-5; TRBD2 is a possible D gene (6 bases). Between the trimmed V and J ends, which lost 2 bases and 7 bases, there was a span of 11 bases. CDR1 is ENHRY and CDR2 is SYGVKD in the germline V gene. CDR3 length: 13 residues. The CDR3 loop reads CAISEGREATQYF. The CDR3 nucleotides are TGTGCCATCAGTGAGGGCAGGGAGGCGACCCAGTACTTC.

The chain couples TRBV4-2 to TRBJ2-7; 10 nucleotides line up with TRBD2. The CDR3 is made up of 15 amino acids. CDR1 LGHNA and CDR2 YNFKEQ come from the germline V gene. Germline trimming cut 0 bases from V and 4 bases from J; bases unmatched to any gene: 3. The CDR3 sequence: CASSQEEAGGYEQYF. CDR3 sequence (DNA): TGTGCCAGCAGCCAAGAGGAAGCGGGAGGGTACGAGCAGTACTTC.

The table lists this clonotype with many counts. This chain connects TRBV29-1 to TRBJ1-3, with 7 bases that match TRBD1. CDR1 and CDR2 from the germline V gene are SQVTM and ANQGSEA. CDR3 size: 13 residues. The ends lost 6 bases at V and 2 bases at J; junction bases unmatched: 4. CDR3 region: CSVGTEAGNTIYF. For the CDR3, the DNA is TGCAGCGTCGGGACAGAGGCTGGAAACACCATATATTTT.

The chain is built from TRBV20-1 and TRBJ1-1; a weak D match, TRBD1 (5 bases). The germline V and J ends were trimmed by 6 bases and 7 bases, with 15 bases remaining between them. The CDR3 totals 12 residues. CDR1 and CDR2 (germline): DFQATT, SNEGSKA (reference sequence). CDR3 in amino acids: CSAVGTTVEAFF. As DNA, the CDR3 is TGCAGTGCAGTGGGGACGACCGTTGAAGCTTTCTTT.

This clonotype occurred a few times. The J gene is TRBJ2-7, the V gene TRBV7-2, with a weak D call TRBD2 (6 bases). This CDR3 has 12 residues. V lost 4 bases to trimming and J lost 6 bases, with 10 bases between them. CDR1 is SGHTA and CDR2 is FQGNSA in the germline V gene. The CDR3 spells CASSWGVGEQYF. CDR3 sequence (DNA): TGTGCCAGCAGCTGGGGGGTTGGCGAGCAGTACTTC.

This clonotype was counted between two and nine times. The chain combines TRBV25-1 with TRBJ1-1; weak D call: TRBD1 (6 bases). The ends were cut back, 2 bases at V and 4 bases at J, with 14 bases in the middle. Looked up from germline, CDR1 is MGHDK and CDR2 is SYGVNS. The CDR3 extends over 15 amino acids. The CDR3 spells CASSEQGGRATEAFF. The DNA of the CDR3 is TGTGCCAGCAGTGAACAAGGGGGGCGCGCCACTGAAGCTTTCTTT.

The V call is TRBV9, the J call TRBJ2-2; D is ambiguous. The CDR3 totals 15 residues. Germline V CDR1 and CDR2: SGDLS, YYNGEE. With 0 bases removed from V and 3 bases from J, the gap between germline ends came to 9 bases. The CDR3 here is CASSVEGQHTGELFF. CDR3 nucleotides: TGTGCCAGCAGCGTAGAAGGGCAGCACACCGGGGAGCTGTTTTTT.

This clonotype was seen ten or more times. The chain has TRBV10-3 and TRBJ1-3, with D hard to call. V was clipped by 0 bases and J by 1 base, with 7 bases between them. The V gene's germline CDR1 is ENHRY and CDR2 SYGVKD. The CDR3 spans 15 residues. CDR3 in amino acids: CAISESLTSGNTIYF. CDR3 nucleotides: TGTGCCATCAGTGAGTCATTGACATCTGGAAACACCATATATTTT.

The CDR3 reads CSVRGPLNGYTF. CDR3 bases: TGCAGTGTTAGGGGCCCTCTGAATGGCTACACCTTC. The V gene is TRBV20-1, the J gene TRBJ1-2, with a possible D match to TRBD1 (5 bases). This CDR3 comprises 12 residues. V was pared by 7 bases and J by 6 bases, with 15 bases between. CDR1 and CDR2 from the germline V gene are DFQATT and SNEGSKA (reference sequence).

This clonotype was seen a few times. The rearrangement uses TRBV10-3 and TRBJ2-1; TRBD1 aligns across 8 bases. J gave up 5 bases and V 2 bases, and 5 bases lay outside the gene matches. The CDR3 contains 15 residues. CDR1 ENHRY and CDR2 SYGVKD come from the germline V gene. The CDR3 DNA sequence: TGTGCCATCAGTGAGAAGGGGACAGGTAACAATGAGCAGTTCTTC. Its protein is CAISEKGTGNNEQFF.

V gene TRBV28 combines with J gene TRBJ2-1; a weak D match, TRBD1 (5 bases). V was clipped by 1 base and J by 3 bases, with 10 bases between them. The CDR3 loop spans 15 amino acids. Looked up from germline, CDR1 is MDHEN and CDR2 is SYDVKM. The CDR3 region is CASSLSDRIYNEQFF. The DNA of the CDR3 is TGTGCCAGCAGTTTATCCGACAGAATCTACAATGAGCAGTTCTTC.

This clonotype has a count of ten or more. This chain uses TRBV5-5 with TRBJ2-1; TRBD1 matches 8 bases. V trimming: 4 bases; J trimming: 5 bases; junction bases outside the gene matches: 11. Germline V gene data show CDR1 as SGHKS and CDR2 as YYEKEE (reference sequence). The CDR3 extends over 16 amino acids. CDR3 bases: TGTGCCAGCAGCATTGGACAGGGATTTCCCCACAATGAGCAGTTCTTC. This codes for CASSIGQGFPHNEQFF.

V and J are TRBV12-5 and TRBJ1-1; D call uncertain. V was clipped by 4 bases and J by 4 bases, with 22 bases between them. The CDR3 consists of 17 residues. The germline CDR1 and CDR2 sequences are LGHNT and FRNRAP. This CDR3 is CASGSNTQRLLGTEAFF. CDR3 DNA sequence: TGTGCTAGTGGTTCGAATACCCAAAGGCTCCTGGGCACTGAAGCTTTCTTT.

This clonotype was observed at least ten times. The V and J genes are TRBV7-8 and TRBJ2-3; D unresolved. The germline CDR1 and CDR2 sequences are SGHVS and FQNEAQ. The CDR3 totals 14 residues. Deletions cut 2 bases from V and 4 bases from J, with 10 bases between. The CDR3 spells CASSLLRRPDTQYF. In nucleotides, the CDR3 is TGTGCCAGCAGCTTACTCCGTCGCCCAGATACGCAGTATTTT.

The chain recombines TRBV12-3 or TRBV12-4 with TRBJ2-4; D gene unclear. V shed 0 bases and J shed 1 base, with 7 bases lying between them. The CDR3 loop spans 15 amino acids. The CDR3 coding sequence is TGTGCCAGCAGTTTAGCCGCGGTTGCCAAAAACATTCAGTACTTC. This translates into CASSLAAVAKNIQYF.

This clonotype has just a few counts. The rearrangement uses TRBV24-1 and TRBJ2-2; D is undetermined. This CDR3 is 12 amino acids long. The V gene's germline CDR1 is KGHDR and CDR2 SFDVKD. V was clipped by 6 bases and J by 7 bases, with 8 bases between them. CDR3 sequence (DNA): TGTGCCACCAGTCCCTATTACGGGGAGCTGTTTTTT. The encoded protein is CATSPYYGELFF.

This clonotype has just a few counts. The chain employs TRBV5-6 and TRBJ1-2; tentatively, D is TRBD1 (6 bases). The germline V gene encodes CDR1 SGHDT and CDR2 YYEEEE. Trimming stripped 3 bases from V and 4 bases from J, with 10 bases between. This CDR3 comprises 13 residues. The CDR3 protein is CASSYREGYGYTF. The CDR3 region has the DNA TGTGCCAGCAGCTACAGGGAAGGCTATGGCTACACCTTC. Variable domain in full (rest from reference TRBV5-6 and TRBJ1-2): DAGVTQSPTHLIKTRGQQVTLRCSPKSGHDTVSWYQQALGQGPQFIFQYYEEEERQRGNFPDRFSGHQFPNYSSELNVNALLLGDSALYLCASSYREGYGYTFGSGTRLTVV.

This clonotype has only a few counts. The chain couples TRBV6-2 or TRBV6-3 to TRBJ2-4; D is unclear. This CDR3 comprises 14 residues. V dropped 4 bases and J dropped 2 bases, with 9 bases sitting between them. The germline gives CDR1 MNHEY, CDR2 SVGEGT. The DNA of the CDR3 is TGTGCCAGCAGTTTACGAGGCACCAAAAACATTCAGTACTTC. It specifies CASSLRGTKNIQYF.

V and J are TRBV11-2 and TRBJ2-7; D is perhaps TRBD1 or TRBD2 (5 bases each). The CDR3 covers 17 residues. V lost 6 bases and J lost 2, with 23 bases in between. Germline CDR1 is SGHAT and CDR2 is FQNNGV. The CDR3 here is CASSLSRDRATPYEQYF. The CDR3 bases are TGTGCCAGCAGTCTGAGCCGGGACCGGGCGACCCCCTACGAGCAGTACTTC.

The chain links TRBV3-1 to TRBJ1-2; D not resolved. V lost 0 bases and J 10 bases, leaving 9 bases between the germline ends. This CDR3 has 12 residues. The germline V gene has CDR1 LGHDT and CDR2 YNNKEL (reference sequence). The CDR3 sequence: CASSQDGGAYTF. DNA for the CDR3: TGTGCCAGCAGCCAAGATGGAGGAGCCTACACCTTC. Filled out from reference TRBV3-1 and TRBJ1-2, the complete variable domain reads DTAVSQTPKYLVTQMGNDKSIKCEQNLGHDTMYWYKQDSKKFLKIMFSYNNKELIINETVPNRFSPKSPDKAHLNLHINSLELGDSAVYFCASSQDGGAYTFGSGTRLTVV.

The CDR3 loop reads CASSDRGVSNQPQHF. The CDR3 nucleotides read TGTGCCAGCAGTGATCGGGGGGTTAGCAATCAGCCCCAGCATTTT. The rearrangement uses TRBV2 and TRBJ1-5, with TRBD1 as a possible D gene (5 bases). Germline V CDR1 and CDR2: SNHLY, FYNNEI. The CDR3 length is 15 residues. V gave up 3 bases and J gave up 0 bases, with 9 bases separating them.

There are a few counts of this clonotype. The gene calls are TRBV5-1 and TRBJ2-2, with 7 bases aligning to TRBD1. Germline V gene sequence: CDR1 SGHRS, CDR2 YFSETQ. V lost 0 bases to trimming and J lost 2 bases; unmatched junction nucleotides: 4. The CDR3 consists of 16 residues. CDR3 loop: CASSLATGINTGELFF. CDR3 coding DNA: TGCGCCAGCAGCTTGGCGACAGGGATTAACACCGGGGAGCTGTTTTTT.

This clonotype was counted many times. V usage is TRBV15 and J usage is TRBJ2-3; 9 bases line up with TRBD2. From germline, CDR1 is LNHNV and CDR2 YYDKDF (reference sequence). The V and J ends lost 0 bases and 3 bases, in that order; junction bases with no gene match: 4. The CDR3 contains 16 residues. CDR3 sequence: CATSRDSSGVTDTQYF. CDR3 sequence (DNA): TGTGCCACCAGCAGAGACTCTAGCGGGGTGACAGATACGCAGTATTTT. The full variable domain, its missing parts supplied by reference TRBV15 and TRBJ2-3, is DAMVIQNPRYQVTQFGKPVTLSCSQTLNHNVMYWYQQKSSQAPKLLFHYYDKDFNNEADTPDNFQSRRPNTSFCFLDIRSPGLGDTAMYLCATSRDSSGVTDTQYFGPGTRLTVL.

The gene calls are TRBV18 and TRBJ2-7; D is undetermined. Trimming stripped 6 bases from V and 7 bases from J, with 13 bases between. CDR3 length equals 12 residues. Germline values: CDR1 KGHSH, CDR2 LQKENI. Here the CDR3 DNA reads TGTGCCAGCTCCACCGAATCTACGGAGCAGTACTTC. Translated: CASSTESTEQYF.

The chain carries TRBV6-1 and TRBJ2-1; 11 bases line up with TRBD2. CDR3 length: 16 residues. The V gene end was trimmed by 4 bases and the J gene end by 6 bases; junction bases not matched to a gene: 8. CDR1 is MNHNS and CDR2 is SASEGT in the germline V gene. The CDR3 bases are TGTGCCAGCAGTGGGAATAGCGGGAGGGCCGTCAATGAGCAGTTCTTC. It translates to CASSGNSGRAVNEQFF.